Shown below are 30 T cell receptor beta chains from a single sample sequenced in a study of cytomegalovirus exposure and HLA in healthy donors (dated by TCRdb to 2016 to 2017). Library preparation used the immunoSEQ multiplex PCR assay. A mixture of 60 forward primers for TCR Vbeta segments and 13 reverse primers for TCR Jbeta segments was used in the multiplex PCR. Drawn from immuneACCESS, this table holds only the in-frame rearrangements with V and J called that TCRdb kept. Clones are partly lost; checked studies trace under half to an unresolved V gene and leave the rest unexplained. This sample lists under 150,000 clones; over 80% were detected once. Over 1% of the sample is held by the ten biggest clonotypes. The sequenced sample consisted of PBMCs. The receptors stem from a boy between 10 and 17 years old in good health and CMV-seronegative.

The chain carries TRBV7-8 and TRBJ1-3, with D possibly being TRBD1 (5 bases). The CDR3 contains 18 residues. Trimming removed 1 base at V and 4 bases at J, with 20 bases between. Germline CDR1 is SGHVS and CDR2 is FQNEAQ. The CDR3 loop reads CASSLVPGPGLGGNTIYF. CDR3 bases: TGTGCCAGCAGCTTAGTTCCAGGGCCCGGTTTGGGAGGAAACACCATATATTTT.

The chain carries TRBV7-2 and TRBJ1-3; D gene ambiguous. The CDR3 has 16 residues. Trimming took 5 bases from V and 4 from J, leaving 18 bases between them. The germline V gene has CDR1 SGHTA and CDR2 FQGNSA. The CDR3 here is CASSPAVAAGGNTIYF. CDR3 nucleotide sequence: TGTGCCAGCAGCCCCGCTGTGGCGGCGGGAGGAAACACCATATATTTT.

This clone was seen a few times. The V and J genes are TRBV4-1 and TRBJ2-3; TRBD1 aligns across 7 bases. Germline V gene lookup returns CDR1 MGHRA and CDR2 YSYEKL. CDR3 length: 17 amino acids. Trimming took 1 base from V and 1 from J; bases not matched to a gene: 8. The CDR3 DNA reads TGCGCCAGCAGCCAAGCCCCCGACAGGGTGGGCACAGATACGCAGTATTTT. Encoded protein: CASSQAPDRVGTDTQYF.

CDR3 protein: CASSAGTSGRATEQYF. The CDR3 DNA sequence: TGTGCCAGCAGCGCCGGGACTAGCGGGAGGGCTACCGAGCAGTACTTC. This rearrangement joins TRBV9 to TRBJ2-7, with TRBD2 identical over 16 bases. Germline assignment: CDR1 SGDLS and CDR2 YYNGEE. The CDR3 runs to 16 residues. V lost 3 bases and J lost 6; bases outside the gene matches: 6.

This chain uses TRBV5-4 with TRBJ2-5; maybe TRBD2 (6 bases). The CDR3 covers 13 residues. Per germline, CDR1 SGHNT and CDR2 YYREEE (reference sequence). Trimming left V 3 bases short and J 4 bases short, with 10 bases between. The CDR3 here is CASSYPGGETQYF. The CDR3, as DNA: TGTGCCAGCAGCTACCCCGGGGGAGAGACCCAGTACTTC.

The chain uses TRBV2 and TRBJ1-1, with a possible D match to TRBD1 (6 bases). Trimming stripped 6 bases from V and 3 bases from J, with 14 bases between. This CDR3 is 14 amino acids long. Germline values: CDR1 SNHLY, CDR2 FYNNEI. The CDR3 reads CASSRGGVDTEAFF. The CDR3 nucleotides read TGTGCCAGCAGCCGAGGGGGGGTAGACACTGAAGCTTTCTTT.

The chain combines TRBV10-3 with TRBJ2-4; the D gene is possibly TRBD2 (5 bases). Germline V CDR1 and CDR2: ENHRY, SYGVKD. Deletions cut 10 bases from V and 0 bases from J, with 16 bases between. The CDR3 runs 15 residues. The DNA of the CDR3 is TGTGCCACAGAGGTAGGGAGCGGAGCCAAAAACATTCAGTACTTC. As protein: CATEVGSGAKNIQYF.

This clone was seen once. The J gene is TRBJ1-1, the V gene TRBV7-2; D unresolved. V was pared by 5 bases and J by 0 bases, with 4 bases between. Looked up from germline, CDR1 is SGHTA and CDR2 is FQGNSA. The CDR3 is made up of 12 amino acids. The CDR3 reads CASSLLNTEAFF. The CDR3 bases are TGTGCCAGCAGCCTCCTGAACACTGAAGCTTTCTTT.

The chain is built from TRBV4-2 and TRBJ1-3, with no clear D. The V end lost 0 bases, the J end lost 1 base, and 16 bases lay between the germline ends. CDR1 and CDR2 from the germline V gene are LGHNA and YNFKEQ. The CDR3 loop spans 18 amino acids. This chain's CDR3 is CASSQDRSGESSGNTIYF. The CDR3 nucleotides are TGTGCCAGCAGCCAAGATAGGAGCGGGGAATCGTCTGGAAACACCATATATTTT.

This clone turned up a few times. The chain employs TRBV4-2 and TRBJ2-2; D remains ambiguous. The germline V gene has CDR1 LGHNA and CDR2 YNFKEQ. The CDR3 extends over 15 amino acids. The V end lost 1 base, the J end lost 2 bases, and 8 bases lay between the germline ends. For the CDR3, the DNA is TGTGCCAGCAGCCAAGTTACAGATAACACCGGGGAGCTGTTTTTT. Protein sequence: CASSQVTDNTGELFF.

The rearrangement links TRBV2 to TRBJ2-1, with TRBD1 matching 7 bases. With 4 bases clipped from V and 0 bases from J, the junction kept 12 bases outside the gene matches. CDR3 size: 18 residues. Germline CDR1 is SNHLY and CDR2 is FYNNEI. The CDR3 protein is CASSGRTGDPSSYNEQFF. CDR3 nucleotide sequence: TGTGCCAGCAGTGGCAGAACAGGGGACCCCAGCTCCTACAATGAGCAGTTCTTC.

This chain links TRBV19 with TRBJ1-1; D may be TRBD1 (6 bases). This CDR3 has 14 amino acids. Per the germline V gene, CDR1 is LNHDA and CDR2 is SQIVND (reference sequence). V lost 5 bases, J lost 5 bases, and 15 bases lay in between. The DNA for the CDR3 is TGTGCCAGTAGTCCTGTCGCAGGGGATACTGAAGCTTTCTTT. As protein: CASSPVAGDTEAFF.

The V and J genes are TRBV29-1 and TRBJ1-1, with a possible D match to TRBD1 (6 bases). Germline loops: CDR1 SQVTM, CDR2 ANQGSEA. The CDR3 is 13 amino acids. The ends were cut back, 3 bases at V and 5 bases at J, with 13 bases in the middle. CDR3 region: CSVDGGRVTEAFF. The CDR3 bases are TGCAGCGTTGACGGGGGGCGGGTGACTGAAGCTTTCTTT.

The chain couples TRBV19 to TRBJ1-5, with D possibly matching TRBD1 (6 bases). This CDR3 spans 14 amino acids. With 6 bases removed from V and 1 base from J, the gap between germline ends came to 10 bases. The germline V gene encodes CDR1 LNHDA and CDR2 SQIVND (reference sequence). CDR3 in amino acids: CASSRDTSNQPQHF. The CDR3 region has the DNA TGTGCCAGTAGCCGGGACACCAGCAATCAGCCCCAGCATTTT.

The genes are TRBV30 and TRBJ1-1, with D perhaps TRBD1 (5 bases). The V gene lost 2 bases and the J gene lost 7 bases, with 11 bases spanning the gap. There are 12 residues in the CDR3. Germline CDR1 GTSNPN, CDR2 SVGIG (reference sequence). The CDR3 bases are TGTGCCTGGAGTCCCCCAACAGGTGAAGCTTTCTTT. Its translation: CAWSPPTGEAFF.

V is TRBV4-2 and J is TRBJ2-7; 10 bases match TRBD2. The V gene end was trimmed by 5 bases and the J gene end by 5 bases; junction bases not matched to a gene: 9. This CDR3 is 15 amino acids long. The germline V gene encodes CDR1 LGHNA and CDR2 YNFKEQ. DNA of the CDR3: TGTGCCAGCAGCTCCAGCGGGAGGGCCGGAGACGAGCAGTACTTC. Translation gives CASSSSGRAGDEQYF.

The chain recombines TRBV7-2 with TRBJ2-3; tentatively, D is TRBD2 (6 bases). The length of the CDR3 is 16 residues. The V end was cut by 5 bases, the J end by 3 bases, with 18 bases between. Germline values: CDR1 SGHTA, CDR2 FQGNSA. The CDR3 bases are TGTGCCAGCAGCAGGCGGGACGGAGCTCAAACAGATACGCAGTATTTT. Translating it yields CASSRRDGAQTDTQYF.

This clone was counted only a few times. The J gene is TRBJ1-3, the V gene TRBV19; TRBD1 is a possible D gene (6 bases). CDR3 length: 15 residues. V lost 5 bases to trimming and J lost 2 bases, with 13 bases between them. Germline CDR1 reads LNHDA; CDR2 reads SQIVND (reference sequence). Written as DNA, the CDR3 is TGTGCCAGTAGTGTGACAGGAATCGCTGGAAACACCATATATTTT. Translation: CASSVTGIAGNTIYF.

The genes are TRBV7-9 and TRBJ2-7; maybe TRBD2 (5 bases). The CDR3 is made up of 13 amino acids. V shed 5 bases and J shed 1 base, with 9 bases lying between them. CDR1 SEHNR and CDR2 FQNEAQ come from the germline V gene (reference sequence). CDR3 sequence (DNA): TGTGCCAGCAGCCGAGCGGAGTCCTACGAGCAGTACTTC. It encodes CASSRAESYEQYF. The full variable domain, its missing parts supplied by reference TRBV7-9 and TRBJ2-7, is DTGVSQNPRHKITKRGQNVTFRCDPISEHNRLYWYRQTLGQGPEFLTYFQNEAQLEKSRLLSDRFSAERPKGSFSTLEIQRTEQGDSAMYLCASSRAESYEQYFGPGTRLTVT.

The chain recombines TRBV28 with TRBJ1-2; the D is unclear. This CDR3 spans 12 amino acids. Germline V gene lookup returns CDR1 MDHEN and CDR2 SYDVKM. V gave up 5 bases and J gave up 12 bases, with 16 bases separating them. CDR3 loop: CASSDANVGDTF. DNA for the CDR3: TGTGCCAGCAGTGACGCAAACGTCGGAGACACCTTC.

This chain links TRBV2 with TRBJ1-1; 7 bases are shared with TRBD1. CDR1 and CDR2 (germline): SNHLY, FYNNEI. Trimming removed 7 bases from V and 0 bases from J; junction bases left unmatched: 5. This CDR3 has 14 amino acids. CDR3 amino acids: CASNSGTVNTEAFF. Here the CDR3 DNA reads TGTGCCAGCAATTCCGGGACAGTGAACACTGAAGCTTTCTTT.

CDR3 sequence reads: CASSYNTGWRLFF. The CDR3 DNA sequence: TGTGCCAGCAGTTACAACACAGGTTGGCGGCTGTTTTTT. V and J are TRBV6-5 and TRBJ1-4; TRBD1 is a possible D gene (5 bases). Germline CDR1 MNHEY, CDR2 SVGAGI. V was clipped by 2 bases and J by 14 bases, with 15 bases between them. The CDR3 consists of 13 residues.

CDR3 sequence: CASRTSGGGEQFF. CDR3 DNA sequence: TGTGCCAGCAGGACTAGCGGGGGTGGTGAGCAGTTCTTC. The V and J genes are TRBV2 and TRBJ2-1; 12 positions agree with TRBD2. The CDR3 consists of 13 residues. Trimming took 6 bases from V and 9 from J; bases not matched to a gene: 3. Germline CDR1 is SNHLY and CDR2 is FYNNEI.

The chain is built from TRBV30 and TRBJ2-1; 9 nucleotides agree with TRBD2. V was pared by 7 bases and J by 10 bases, with 8 bases of the junction left unmatched. This CDR3 contains 12 residues. CDR1 GTSNPN and CDR2 SVGIG come from the germline V gene (reference sequence). CDR3 loop: CALGAGGKEQFF. In nucleotides, the CDR3 is TGTGCCTTAGGGGCGGGAGGGAAAGAGCAGTTCTTC.

The DNA of the CDR3 is TGTGCCATCAGTCAATCCTCATGGGACAGGGGAAACACCATATATTTT. It encodes CAISQSSWDRGNTIYF. The genes are TRBV10-3 and TRBJ1-3; 8 bases are shared with TRBD1. V shed 5 bases, J shed 4 bases, and the junction held 10 bases outside the gene matches. This CDR3 is built from 16 residues. Per the germline V gene, CDR1 is ENHRY and CDR2 is SYGVKD.

The V gene is TRBV6-1, the J gene TRBJ1-5; 7 bases fit TRBD1. The V and J ends lost 4 bases and 2 bases, in that order; junction bases with no gene match: 11. The germline V gene encodes CDR1 MNHNS and CDR2 SASEGT. The CDR3 spans 17 residues. CDR3 residues: CASSVADRESRNQPQHF. CDR3 coding DNA: TGTGCCAGCAGTGTAGCCGACAGGGAAAGTCGCAATCAGCCCCAGCATTTT.

The CDR3 protein is CASSLGGQDREKLFF. In nucleotides, the CDR3 is TGTGCCAGCAGTTTAGGGGGACAGGACCGTGAAAAACTGTTTTTT. V and J are TRBV25-1 and TRBJ1-4; TRBD1 agrees at 8 bases. Germline-derived CDR1 and CDR2 are MGHDK and SYGVNS. Unmatched junction bases numbered 9, after V lost 5 bases and J lost 7 bases. The CDR3 loop spans 15 amino acids. Together with reference TRBV25-1 and TRBJ1-4, the CDR3 gives the full variable domain: EADIYQTPRYLVIGTGKKITLECSQTMGHDKMYWYQQDPGMELHLIHYSYGVNSTEKGDLSSESTVSRIRTEHFPLTLESARPSHTSQYLCASSLGGQDREKLFFGSGTQLSVL.

The gene calls are TRBV7-2 and TRBJ2-2; D gene unclear. The germline CDR1 and CDR2 sequences are SGHTA and FQGNSA. V was pared by 7 bases and J by 4 bases, with 19 bases between. The CDR3 totals 16 residues. The chain's CDR3 is CASNAGAPTITGELFF. In DNA, the CDR3 is TGTGCCAGCAATGCCGGAGCCCCGACGATCACCGGGGAGCTGTTTTTT.

This clone was picked up one time. J is TRBJ2-7 and V is TRBV7-2; 9 bases match TRBD1. Losses at the gene ends were 1 base for V and 4 bases for J; bases not matched to a gene: 5. The CDR3 totals 15 residues. Germline-derived CDR1 and CDR2 are SGHTA and FQGNSA. The CDR3 spells CASSLDRGRTYEQYF. CDR3 DNA sequence: TGTGCCAGCAGCTTAGACAGGGGGCGCACATACGAGCAGTACTTC.

The rearrangement links TRBV30 to TRBJ1-1, with 9 bases matching TRBD1. Germline loops: CDR1 GTSNPN, CDR2 SVGIG (reference sequence). V lost 5 bases to trimming and J lost 4 bases; unmatched junction nucleotides: 14. There are 16 residues in the CDR3. CDR3 sequence (DNA): TGTGCCTGGGCTACCGGGACAGGGAGTGGTGGCACTGAAGCTTTCTTT. It codes for CAWATGTGSGGTEAFF.